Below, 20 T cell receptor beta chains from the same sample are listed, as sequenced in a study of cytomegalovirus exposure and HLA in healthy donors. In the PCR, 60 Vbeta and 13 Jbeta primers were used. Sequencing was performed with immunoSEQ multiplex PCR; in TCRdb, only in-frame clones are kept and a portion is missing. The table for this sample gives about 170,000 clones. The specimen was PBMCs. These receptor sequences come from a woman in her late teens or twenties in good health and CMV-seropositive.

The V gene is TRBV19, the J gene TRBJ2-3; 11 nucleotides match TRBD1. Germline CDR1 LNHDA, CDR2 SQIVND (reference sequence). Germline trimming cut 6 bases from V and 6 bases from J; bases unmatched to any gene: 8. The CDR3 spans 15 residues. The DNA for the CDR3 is TGTGCCAGTAGAGGGACAGGGGGACCTTGGGATACGCAGTATTTT. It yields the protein CASRGTGGPWDTQYF.

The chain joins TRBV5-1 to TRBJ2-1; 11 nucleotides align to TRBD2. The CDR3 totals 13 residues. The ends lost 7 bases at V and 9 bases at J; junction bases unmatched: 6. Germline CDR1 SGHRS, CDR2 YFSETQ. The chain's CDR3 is CASRTSGYTEQFF. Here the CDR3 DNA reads TGCGCCAGCCGGACTAGCGGGTATACTGAGCAGTTCTTC. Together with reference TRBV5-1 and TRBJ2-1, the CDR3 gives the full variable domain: KAGVTQTPRYLIKTRGQQVTLSCSPISGHRSVSWYQQTPGQGLQFLFEYFSETQRNKGNFPGRFSGRQFSNSRSEMNVSTLELGDSALYLCASRTSGYTEQFFGPGTRLTVL.

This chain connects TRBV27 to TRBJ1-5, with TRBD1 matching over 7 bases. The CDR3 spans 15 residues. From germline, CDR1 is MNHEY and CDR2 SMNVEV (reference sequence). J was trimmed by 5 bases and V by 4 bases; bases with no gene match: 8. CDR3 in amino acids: CASSSSTGEDQPQHF. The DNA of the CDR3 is TGTGCCAGCAGTTCATCTACAGGGGAGGATCAGCCCCAGCATTTT.

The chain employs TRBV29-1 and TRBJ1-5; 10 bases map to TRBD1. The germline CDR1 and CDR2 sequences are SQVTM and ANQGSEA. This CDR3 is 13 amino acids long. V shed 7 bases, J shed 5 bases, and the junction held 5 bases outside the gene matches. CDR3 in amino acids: CSAAGTGDQPQHF. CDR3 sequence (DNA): TGCAGCGCCGCAGGGACAGGGGATCAGCCCCAGCATTTT.

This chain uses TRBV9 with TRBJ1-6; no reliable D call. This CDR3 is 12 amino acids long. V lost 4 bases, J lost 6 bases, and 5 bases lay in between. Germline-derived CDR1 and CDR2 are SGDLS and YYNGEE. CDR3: CASSLINSPLHF. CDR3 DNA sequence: TGTGCCAGCAGCCTTATTAATTCACCCCTCCACTTT.

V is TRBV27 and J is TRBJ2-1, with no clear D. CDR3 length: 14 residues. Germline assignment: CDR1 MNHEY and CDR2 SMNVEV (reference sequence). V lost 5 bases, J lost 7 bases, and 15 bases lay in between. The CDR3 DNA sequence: TGTGCCAGCAGTCCCGTCCACGAGGAGAATGAGCAGTTCTTC. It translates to CASSPVHEENEQFF.

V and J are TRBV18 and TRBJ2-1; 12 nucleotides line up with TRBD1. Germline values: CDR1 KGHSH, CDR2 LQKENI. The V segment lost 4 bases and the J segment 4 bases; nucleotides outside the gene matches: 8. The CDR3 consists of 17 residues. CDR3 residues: CASSLGTGGSGYNEQFF. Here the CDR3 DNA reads TGTGCCAGCTCACTGGGGACAGGGGGCTCGGGTTACAATGAGCAGTTCTTC. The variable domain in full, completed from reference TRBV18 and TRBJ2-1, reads NAGVMQNPRHLVRRRGQEARLRCSPMKGHSHVYWYRQLPEEGLKFMVYLQKENIIDESGMPKERFSAEFPKEGPSILRIQQVVRGDSAAYFCASSLGTGGSGYNEQFFGPGTRLTVL.

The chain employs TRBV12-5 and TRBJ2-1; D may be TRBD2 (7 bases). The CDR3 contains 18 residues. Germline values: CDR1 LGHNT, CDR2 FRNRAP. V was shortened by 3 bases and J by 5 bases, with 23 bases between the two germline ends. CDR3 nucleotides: TGTGCTAGTGGTTTACCCACAGGGTGGAGACTAGCTAACAATGAGCAGTTCTTC. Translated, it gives CASGLPTGWRLANNEQFF.

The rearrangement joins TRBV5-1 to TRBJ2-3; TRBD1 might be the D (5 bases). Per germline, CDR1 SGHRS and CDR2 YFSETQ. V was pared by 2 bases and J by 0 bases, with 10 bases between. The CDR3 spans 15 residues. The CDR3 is CASSLQASSTDTQYF. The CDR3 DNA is TGCGCCAGCAGCTTACAGGCCTCTAGCACAGATACGCAGTATTTT.

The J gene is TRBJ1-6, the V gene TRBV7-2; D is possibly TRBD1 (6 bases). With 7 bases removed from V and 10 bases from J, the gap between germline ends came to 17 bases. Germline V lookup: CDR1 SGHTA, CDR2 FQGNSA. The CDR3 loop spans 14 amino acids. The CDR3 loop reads CASIPAGGESPLHF. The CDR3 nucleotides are TGTGCCAGCATCCCGGCGGGGGGCGAATCACCCCTCCACTTT.

The CDR3 spells CASSYGGYGYTF. CDR3 DNA: TGTGCCAGCAGTTACGGGGGGTATGGCTACACCTTC. The chain couples TRBV6-5 to TRBJ1-2; D is perhaps TRBD1 (5 bases). Per germline, CDR1 MNHEY and CDR2 SVGAGI. V was cut by 2 bases and J by 5 bases, with 6 bases left in between. The CDR3 is 12 amino acids.

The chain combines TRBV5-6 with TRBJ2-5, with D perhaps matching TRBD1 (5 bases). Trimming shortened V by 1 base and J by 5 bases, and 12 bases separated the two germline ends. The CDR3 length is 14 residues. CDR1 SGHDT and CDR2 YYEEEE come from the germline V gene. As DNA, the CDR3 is TGTGCCAGCAGCTTGTTTCAGGGAAGGGAGACCCAGTACTTC. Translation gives CASSLFQGRETQYF. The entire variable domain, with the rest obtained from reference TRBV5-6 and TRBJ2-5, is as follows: DAGVTQSPTHLIKTRGQQVTLRCSPKSGHDTVSWYQQALGQGPQFIFQYYEEEERQRGNFPDRFSGHQFPNYSSELNVNALLLGDSALYLCASSLFQGRETQYFGPGTRLLVL.

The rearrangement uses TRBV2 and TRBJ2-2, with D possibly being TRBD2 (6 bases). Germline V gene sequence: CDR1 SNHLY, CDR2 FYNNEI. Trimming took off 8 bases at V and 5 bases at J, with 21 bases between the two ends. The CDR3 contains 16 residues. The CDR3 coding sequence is TGTGCCAGCCGGGTACGCGGGATGGTGGGGACCGGGGAGCTGTTTTTT. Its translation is CASRVRGMVGTGELFF.

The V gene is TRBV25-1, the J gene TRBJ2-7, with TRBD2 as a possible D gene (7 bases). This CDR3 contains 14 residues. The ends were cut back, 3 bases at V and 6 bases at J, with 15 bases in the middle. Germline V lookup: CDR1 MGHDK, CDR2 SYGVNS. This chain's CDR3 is CASSEGGRSGEQYF. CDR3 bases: TGTGCCAGCAGTGAGGGGGGGCGATCAGGCGAGCAGTACTTC.

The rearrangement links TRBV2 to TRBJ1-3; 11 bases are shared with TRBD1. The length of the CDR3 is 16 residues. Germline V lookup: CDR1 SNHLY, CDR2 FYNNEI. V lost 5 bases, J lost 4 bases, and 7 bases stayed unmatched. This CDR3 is CASSPGQGAGGNTIYF. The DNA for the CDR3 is TGTGCCAGCAGTCCCGGACAGGGGGCTGGAGGAAACACCATATATTTT.

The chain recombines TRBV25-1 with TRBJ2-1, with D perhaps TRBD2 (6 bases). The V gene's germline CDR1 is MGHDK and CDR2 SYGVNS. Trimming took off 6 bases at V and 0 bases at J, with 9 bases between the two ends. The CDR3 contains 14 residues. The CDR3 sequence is CASSVAASYNEQFF. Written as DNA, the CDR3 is TGTGCCAGCAGCGTAGCGGCCTCCTACAATGAGCAGTTCTTC.

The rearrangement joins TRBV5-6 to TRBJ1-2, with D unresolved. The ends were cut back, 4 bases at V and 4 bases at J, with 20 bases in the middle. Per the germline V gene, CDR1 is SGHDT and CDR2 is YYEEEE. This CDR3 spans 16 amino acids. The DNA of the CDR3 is TGTGCCAGCAGCCAATCCCTCGGCTACTCGGGCTATGGCTACACCTTC. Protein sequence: CASSQSLGYSGYGYTF.

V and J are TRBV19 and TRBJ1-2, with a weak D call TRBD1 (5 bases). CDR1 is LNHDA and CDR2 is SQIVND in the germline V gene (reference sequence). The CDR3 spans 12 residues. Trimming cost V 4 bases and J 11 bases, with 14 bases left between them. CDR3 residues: CASSRRQGEYTF. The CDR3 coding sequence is TGTGCCAGTAGTAGACGCCAGGGCGAGTACACCTTC.

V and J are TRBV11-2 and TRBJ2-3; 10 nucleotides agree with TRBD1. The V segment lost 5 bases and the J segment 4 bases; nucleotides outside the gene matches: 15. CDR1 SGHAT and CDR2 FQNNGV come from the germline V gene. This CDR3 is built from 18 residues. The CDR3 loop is CASSNPTIGTGAPDTQYF. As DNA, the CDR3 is TGTGCCAGCAGCAATCCCACTATAGGGACAGGGGCCCCAGATACGCAGTATTTT.

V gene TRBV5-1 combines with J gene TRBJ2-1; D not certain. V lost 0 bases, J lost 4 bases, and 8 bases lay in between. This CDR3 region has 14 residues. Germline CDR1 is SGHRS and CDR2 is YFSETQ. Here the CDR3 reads CASSLESTYNEQFF. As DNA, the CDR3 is TGCGCCAGCAGCTTGGAAAGTACTTACAATGAGCAGTTCTTC.